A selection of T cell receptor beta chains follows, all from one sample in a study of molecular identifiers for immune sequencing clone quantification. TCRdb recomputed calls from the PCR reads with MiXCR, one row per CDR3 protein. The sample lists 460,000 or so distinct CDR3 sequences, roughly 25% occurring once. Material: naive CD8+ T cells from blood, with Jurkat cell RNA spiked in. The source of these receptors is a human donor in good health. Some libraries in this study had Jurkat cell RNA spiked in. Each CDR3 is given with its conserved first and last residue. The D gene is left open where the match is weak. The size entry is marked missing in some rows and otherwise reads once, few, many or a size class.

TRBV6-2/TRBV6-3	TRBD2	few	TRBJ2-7	TGTGCCAGCAGTTACGATCCGGTGCGGCGGGAGTACTCCTACGAGCAGTACTTC	CASSYDPVRREYSYEQYF
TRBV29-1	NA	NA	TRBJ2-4	TGCAGCGTTGTGGGCGGTGTGGGTTACAAAAACATTCAGTACTTC	CSVVGGVGYKNIQYF
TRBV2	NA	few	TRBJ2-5	TGTGCCAGCAGTGAAGGCAGGATGGAGACCCAGTACTTC	CASSEGRMETQYF
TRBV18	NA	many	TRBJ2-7	TGTGCCAGCTCGGCTCGGGACTCCTACGAGCAGTACTTC	CASSARDSYEQYF
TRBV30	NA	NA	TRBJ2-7	TGTGCCTGGAGGGGTACCGGGACACCTTTCTACGAGCAGTACTTC	CAWRGTGTPFYEQYF
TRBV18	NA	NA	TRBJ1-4	TGTGCCAGCTCAACCCAGGGTCCCGCAACTAATGAAAAACTGTTTTTT	CASSTQGPATNEKLFF
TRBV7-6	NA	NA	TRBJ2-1	TGTGCCAGCAGCTCCCGGGATTCCCGTTACAATGAGCAGTTCTTC	CASSSRDSRYNEQFF
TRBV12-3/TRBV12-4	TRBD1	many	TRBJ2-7	TGTGCCAGCAGTTTAGAGGGGACAGGATACTACGAGCAGTACTTC	CASSLEGTGYYEQYF
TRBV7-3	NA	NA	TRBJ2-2	TGTGCCAGCAGCCTGTATCTCGGGACGGACCTCGACACCGGGGAGCTGTTTTTT	CASSLYLGTDLDTGELFF
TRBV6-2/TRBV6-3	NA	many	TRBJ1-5	TGTGCCAGCGATGACGGAACGGATAGCAATCAGCCCCAGCATTTT	CASDDGTDSNQPQHF
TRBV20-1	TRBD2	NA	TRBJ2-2	TGCAGTGCTAGAGACCTGCAGCGGGAGAACACCGGGGAGCTGTTTTTT	CSARDLQRENTGELFF
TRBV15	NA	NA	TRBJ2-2	TGTGCCACCAGCAGAGAAGATGATATAGCCTCCCCGGCCGGGGAGCTGTTTTTT	CATSREDDIASPAGELFF
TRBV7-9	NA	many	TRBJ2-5	TGTGCCAGCAGCCGAGCGTTAGAGACCCAGTACTTC	CASSRALETQYF
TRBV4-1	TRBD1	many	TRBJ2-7	TGCGCCAGCAGCCCCCGGACAGGGAACGAGCAGTACTTC	CASSPRTGNEQYF
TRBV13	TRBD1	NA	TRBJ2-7	TGTGCCAGCAGCCTCCAGGGGGACCCCTACGAGCAGTACTTC	CASSLQGDPYEQYF
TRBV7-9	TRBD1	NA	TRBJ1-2	TGTGCCAGCAGCCAGACGATTGGACAGGGCACCTATGGCTACACCTTC	CASSQTIGQGTYGYTF
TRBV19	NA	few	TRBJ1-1	TGTGCCAGTAGTACCTCGTGGGGGGCTGAAGCTTTCTTT	CASSTSWGAEAFF
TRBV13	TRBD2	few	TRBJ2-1	TGTGCCAGCAGCCCTAGTATCCTGGCGGGAGGGGTCGATGAGCAGTTCTTC	CASSPSILAGGVDEQFF
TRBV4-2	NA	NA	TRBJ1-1	TGTGCCGGCAGCCAAGAGATAGTTATGAACACTGAAGCTTTCTTT	CAGSQEIVMNTEAFF
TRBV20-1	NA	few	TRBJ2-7	TGCAGTGCTAGAGAGCCCGGGGCGGGAGAGCAGTACTTC	CSAREPGAGEQYF
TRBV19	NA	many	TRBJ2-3	TGTGCCAGTAGTATAGGGGGAGTTAACACAGATACGCAGTATTTT	CASSIGGVNTDTQYF
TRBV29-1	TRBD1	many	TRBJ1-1	TGCAGCGTCGCCGGGACAGATATGAACACTGAAGCTTTCTTT	CSVAGTDMNTEAFF
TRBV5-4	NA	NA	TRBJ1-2	TGTGCCAGCAGCTTGGGGCAGTTCTATGGCTACACCTTC	CASSLGQFYGYTF
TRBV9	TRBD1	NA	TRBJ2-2	TGTGCCAGCAGCGAGAGGACAGGGCACACCGGGGAGCTGTTTTTT	CASSERTGHTGELFF
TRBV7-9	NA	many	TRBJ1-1	TGTGCCAGCAGCGCCACAGGCGTCACTGAGGAGGCTTTCTTT	CASSATGVTEEAFF
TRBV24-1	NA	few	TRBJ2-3	TGTGCCACCAGTGATCCTACCGGGACCAGCACAGATACGCAGTATTTT	CATSDPTGTSTDTQYF
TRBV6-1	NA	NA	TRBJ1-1	TGTGCCAGCAGTGATATAGGGGCAGGCCAAGAAGCTTTCTTT	CASSDIGAGQEAFF
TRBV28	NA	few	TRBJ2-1	TGTGCCAGCAGTTTTTTCCCCTCAATCCGGGATCCCCCCAGGGACAATGAGCAGTTCTTC	CASSFFPSIRDPPRDNEQFF
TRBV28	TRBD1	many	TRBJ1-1	TGTGCCAGCAGTTTCCGACAGGGGCGAACTGAAGCTTTCTTT	CASSFRQGRTEAFF
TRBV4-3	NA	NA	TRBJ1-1	TGCGCCAGCAGCCAAGCTAGACAGGAACGGACTGAAGCTTTCTTT	CASSQARQERTEAFF
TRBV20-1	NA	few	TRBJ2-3	TGCAGTGCTAAAAGAAGTACAACCCCTAGCACAGATACGCAGTATTTT	CSAKRSTTPSTDTQYF
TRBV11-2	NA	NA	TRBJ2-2	TGTGCCAGCAGCTTAGGGTTCTGGACTCAGAACACCGGGGAGCTGTTTTTT	CASSLGFWTQNTGELFF
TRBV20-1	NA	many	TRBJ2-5	TGCAGTGCTTTTCCCACAAAGATCGAGACCCAGTACTTC	CSAFPTKIETQYF
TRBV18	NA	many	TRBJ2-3	TGTGCCAGCTCACCGGTTACGGGGGATACGCAGTATTTT	CASSPVTGDTQYF
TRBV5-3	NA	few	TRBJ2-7	TGTGCCAGCAGCAATAGTAACGGACTAACTACGGGCGAGCAGTACTTC	CASSNSNGLTTGEQYF
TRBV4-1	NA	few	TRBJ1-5	TGCGCCAGCAGCCAGGCCGGGACCCAGGAGCCCCAGCATTTT	CASSQAGTQEPQHF
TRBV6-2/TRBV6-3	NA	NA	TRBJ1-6	TGTGCCAGCAGTTACCGGGCCAATAATTCACCCCTCCACTTT	CASSYRANNSPLHF
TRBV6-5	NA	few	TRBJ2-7	TGTGCCAGCAGTTACTCTATGAGACAGGCCTACGAGCAGTACTTC	CASSYSMRQAYEQYF
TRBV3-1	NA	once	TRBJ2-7	TGTGCCAGCAGCCAAGAATTAGGGCTCGCCTACGAGCAGTACTTC	CASSQELGLAYEQYF
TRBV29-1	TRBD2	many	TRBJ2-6	TGCAGCGTTGATAACGGGAGGGCCCTCTCCGGGGCCAACGTCCTGACTTTC	CSVDNGRALSGANVLTF
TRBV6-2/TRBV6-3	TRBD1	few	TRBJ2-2	TGTGCCAGCAGCCGACTTTGGCCCTCAACGGGACAGGGGCTTGACACCGGGGAGCTGTTTTTT	CASSRLWPSTGQGLDTGELFF
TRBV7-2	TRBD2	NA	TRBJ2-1	TGTGCCAGCAGCTCTAGCGGGGGGGCCTCCAATGAGCAGTTCTTC	CASSSSGGASNEQFF
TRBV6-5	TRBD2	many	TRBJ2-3	TGTGCCAGCAGTTACGTTGTGGGAGGGCCAGATACGCAGTATTTT	CASSYVVGGPDTQYF
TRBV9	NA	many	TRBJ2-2	TGTGCCAGCAGCGTAGATATATTTCCGAACACCGGGGAGCTGTTTTTT	CASSVDIFPNTGELFF
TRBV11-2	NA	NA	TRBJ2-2	TGTGCCAGCAGCCCGGCGCAGCGCGTGAACACCGGGGAGCTGTTTTTT	CASSPAQRVNTGELFF
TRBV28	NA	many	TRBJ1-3	TGTGCCAGCAGTTTCGGGGACACCATATATTTT	CASSFGDTIYF
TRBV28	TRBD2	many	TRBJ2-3	TGTGCCAGCAGTTCCTGGACTAGCGGGAGTGCAGATACGCAGTATTTT	CASSSWTSGSADTQYF
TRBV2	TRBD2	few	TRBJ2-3	TGTGCCAGTCGTGGGGGGGTAGCGGGGTTTCCGGATACGCAGTATTTT	CASRGGVAGFPDTQYF